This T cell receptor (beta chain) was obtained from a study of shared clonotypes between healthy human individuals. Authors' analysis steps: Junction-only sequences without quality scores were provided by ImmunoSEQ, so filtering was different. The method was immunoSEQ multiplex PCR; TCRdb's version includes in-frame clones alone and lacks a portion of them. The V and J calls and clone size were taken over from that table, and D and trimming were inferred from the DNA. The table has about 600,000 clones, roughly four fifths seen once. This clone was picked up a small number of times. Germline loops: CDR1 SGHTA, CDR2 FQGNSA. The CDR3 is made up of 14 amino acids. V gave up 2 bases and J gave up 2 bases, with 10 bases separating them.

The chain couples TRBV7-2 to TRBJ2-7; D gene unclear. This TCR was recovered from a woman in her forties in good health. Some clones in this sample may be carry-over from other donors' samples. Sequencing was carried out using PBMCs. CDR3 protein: CASSLFALPYEQYF. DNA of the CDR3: TGTGCCAGCAGCTTATTTGCGCTTCCCTACGAGCAGTACTTC.